This entry is about one T cell receptor beta chain. The assay was immunoSEQ multiplex PCR, and TCRdb's table has in-frame clones only and misses some. Among about 85,000 clones listed, about 89% were seen once. CDR3 length equals 14 residues. CDR1 SGHRS and CDR2 YFSETQ come from the germline V gene. The V and J ends lost 0 bases and 2 bases respectively, with 6 bases between them. These data originate in a study of control samples from healthy donors and cancer patients. The sequence was collected from a woman aged 55 to 70 in good health. Sequences were obtained from blood. The V and J genes are TRBV5-1 and TRBJ2-1; D is perhaps TRBD1 (5 bases). CDR3 in DNA: TGCGCCAGCAGCTTGGGACAGACCTACAATGAGCAGTTCTTC. This encodes CASSLGQTYNEQFF.